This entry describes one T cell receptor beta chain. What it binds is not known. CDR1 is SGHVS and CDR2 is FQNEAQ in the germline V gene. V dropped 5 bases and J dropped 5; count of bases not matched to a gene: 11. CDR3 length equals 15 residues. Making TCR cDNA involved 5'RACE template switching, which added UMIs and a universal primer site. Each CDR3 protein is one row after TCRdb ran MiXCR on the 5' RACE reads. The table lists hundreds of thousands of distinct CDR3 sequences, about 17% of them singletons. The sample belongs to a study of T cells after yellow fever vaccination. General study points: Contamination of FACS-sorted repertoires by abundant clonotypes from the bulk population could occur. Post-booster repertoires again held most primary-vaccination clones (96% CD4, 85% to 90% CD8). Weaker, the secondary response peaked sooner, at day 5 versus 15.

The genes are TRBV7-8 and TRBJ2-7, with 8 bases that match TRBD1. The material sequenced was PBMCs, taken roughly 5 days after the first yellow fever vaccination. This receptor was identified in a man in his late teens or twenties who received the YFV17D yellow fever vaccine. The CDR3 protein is CASSVPDREVHEQYF. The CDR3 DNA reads TGTGCCAGCAGCGTTCCGGACAGGGAGGTCCACGAGCAGTACTTC.